Presented here are 12 T cell receptor beta chains from one specimen sequenced in a study of blood T cell repertoires in COVID-19. Data came from immunoSEQ multiplex PCR; TCRdb stores just in-frame clones and leaves some out. Of over 100,000 clones in the sample, roughly 84% were seen once. The source material was peripheral blood. The receptors derive from a man in his forties with acute or convalescent COVID-19.

Here the CDR3 reads CASSRGPGQGASYNEQFF. CDR3 bases: TGTGCCAGCAGCAGAGGTCCGGGACAGGGGGCTTCCTACAATGAGCAGTTCTTC. V is TRBV2 and J is TRBJ2-1; 12 bases are shared with TRBD1. Per the germline V gene, CDR1 is SNHLY and CDR2 is FYNNEI. The V and J ends lost 6 bases and 1 base, in that order; junction bases with no gene match: 10. The CDR3 is 18 residues long.

This clone was counted a few times. This chain joins TRBV5-8 and TRBJ1-4; possibly TRBD1 for D (5 bases). The germline V gene encodes CDR1 SGHTS and CDR2 YDEGEE. CDR3 length: 14 amino acids. V lost 4 bases and J lost 6, with 13 bases in between. CDR3 region: CASSLRQIHEKLFF. The CDR3 nucleotides are TGTGCCAGCAGCCTTCGACAGATCCATGAAAAACTGTTTTTT.

This clone was detected only once. The chain uses TRBV7-8 and TRBJ2-7; 9 bases fit TRBD1. Germline trimming cut 1 base from V and 3 bases from J; bases unmatched to any gene: 4. Germline loops: CDR1 SGHVS, CDR2 FQNEAQ. The CDR3 totals 15 residues. CDR3 amino acids: CASSLVPGQGYEQYF. In nucleotides, the CDR3 is TGTGCCAGCAGCTTAGTACCGGGACAGGGCTACGAGCAGTACTTC.

This chain connects TRBV7-9 to TRBJ2-5; D is uncertain. Looked up from germline, CDR1 is SEHNR and CDR2 is FQNEAQ (reference sequence). V gave up 5 bases and J gave up 2 bases, with 9 bases separating them. The CDR3 runs 13 residues. In DNA, the CDR3 is TGTGCCAGCAGCCCCCCCAGGCAAGAGACCCAGTACTTC. It yields the protein CASSPPRQETQYF. Together with reference TRBV7-9 and TRBJ2-5, the CDR3 gives the full variable domain: DTGVSQNPRHKITKRGQNVTFRCDPISEHNRLYWYRQTLGQGPEFLTYFQNEAQLEKSRLLSDRFSAERPKGSFSTLEIQRTEQGDSAMYLCASSPPRQETQYFGPGTRLLVL.

The V call is TRBV4-3, the J call TRBJ1-3; 7 bases fit TRBD1. V was pared by 5 bases and J by 8 bases, with 6 bases of the junction left unmatched. The CDR3 has 13 residues. The germline V gene encodes CDR1 LGHNA and CDR2 YSLEER. The CDR3 loop is CASSDRALDTIYF. In DNA form, the CDR3 reads TGCGCCAGCAGCGACAGGGCCTTGGACACCATATATTTT.

This clone was seen only once. The V gene is TRBV2, the J gene TRBJ2-3; 7 bases align to TRBD1. The CDR3 sequence is 17 residues long. The junction had 6 bases not matched to a gene; V was cut back by 0 bases and J by 0 bases. Germline CDR1 reads SNHLY; CDR2 reads FYNNEI. CDR3 region: CASSEAAGGISTDTQYF. The CDR3 DNA reads TGTGCCAGCAGTGAAGCTGCAGGGGGTATAAGCACAGATACGCAGTATTTT.

CDR3 DNA sequence: TGTGCCAGCAGCAACGACAGGTACAATGAGCAGTTCTTC. It translates to CASSNDRYNEQFF. The rearrangement joins TRBV5-8 to TRBJ2-1, with D possibly TRBD1 on 6 matching bases. Germline loops: CDR1 SGHTS, CDR2 YDEGEE. The CDR3 spans 13 residues. V lost 4 bases, J lost 4 bases, and 9 bases lay in between.

The chain is built from TRBV19 and TRBJ2-5, with 12 bases fitting TRBD2. The V gene end was trimmed by 6 bases and the J gene end by 5 bases; junction bases not matched to a gene: 7. Germline CDR1 is LNHDA and CDR2 is SQIVND (reference sequence). There are 15 residues in the CDR3. CDR3 loop: CASRTRTSGDETQYF. The CDR3 DNA reads as TGTGCCAGTAGGACTCGGACTAGCGGGGACGAGACCCAGTACTTC.

This clone was counted only a few times. The chain recombines TRBV18 with TRBJ2-7; no clear D gene. Germline CDR1 is KGHSH and CDR2 is LQKENI. CDR3 length: 13 residues. V lost 0 bases and J 2 bases, leaving 5 bases between the germline ends. Written as DNA, the CDR3 is TGTGCCAGCTCACCACCGAACACCTACGAGCAGTACTTC. Amino acid sequence: CASSPPNTYEQYF.

This clone was counted once. J is TRBJ2-5 and V is TRBV7-2; D may be TRBD2 (5 bases). V was trimmed by 3 bases and J by 4 bases, leaving 12 bases between them. Germline CDR1 is SGHTA and CDR2 is FQGNSA. This CDR3 has 14 residues. CDR3 sequence (DNA): TGTGCCAGCAGCTTTTCGACTACCCCAGAGACCCAGTACTTC. It is translated as CASSFSTTPETQYF.

This clone was seen once. The genes are TRBV6-5 and TRBJ1-2; D ambiguous. CDR1 MNHEY and CDR2 SVGAGI come from the germline V gene. The CDR3 has 14 amino acids. Trimming removed 0 bases at V and 8 bases at J, with 13 bases between. The CDR3 is CASSYSGGLRGYTF. CDR3 DNA: TGTGCCAGCAGTTACTCGGGAGGGTTGAGGGGCTACACCTTC.

This clone was recorded once. The rearrangement joins TRBV7-3 to TRBJ2-1, with D tentatively TRBD1 (6 bases). The germline gives CDR1 SGHTA, CDR2 FQGTGA. The CDR3 contains 15 residues. The V gene lost 3 bases and the J gene lost 0 bases, with 9 bases spanning the gap. In DNA form, the CDR3 reads TGTGCCAGCAGCTTGCAAGGGGGCTCCTACAATGAGCAGTTCTTC. Amino acid sequence: CASSLQGGSYNEQFF.